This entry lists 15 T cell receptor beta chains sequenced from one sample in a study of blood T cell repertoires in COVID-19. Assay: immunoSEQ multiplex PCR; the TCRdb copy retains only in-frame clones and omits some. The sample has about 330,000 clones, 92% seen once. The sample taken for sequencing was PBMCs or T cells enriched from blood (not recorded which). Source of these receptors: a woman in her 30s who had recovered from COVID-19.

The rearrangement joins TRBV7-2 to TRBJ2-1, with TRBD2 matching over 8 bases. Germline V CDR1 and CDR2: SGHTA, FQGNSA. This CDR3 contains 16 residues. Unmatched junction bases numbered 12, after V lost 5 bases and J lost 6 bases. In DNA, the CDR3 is TGTGCCAGCAGCCCAATAGCGGGAAAGATCCTCAATGAGCAGTTCTTC. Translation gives CASSPIAGKILNEQFF.

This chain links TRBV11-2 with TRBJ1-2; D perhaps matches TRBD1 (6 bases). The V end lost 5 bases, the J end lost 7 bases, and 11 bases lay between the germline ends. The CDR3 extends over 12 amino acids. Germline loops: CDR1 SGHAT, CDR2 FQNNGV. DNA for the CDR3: TGTGCCAGCAGCCCCCGGGGGGCTGGCTACACCTTC. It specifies CASSPRGAGYTF.

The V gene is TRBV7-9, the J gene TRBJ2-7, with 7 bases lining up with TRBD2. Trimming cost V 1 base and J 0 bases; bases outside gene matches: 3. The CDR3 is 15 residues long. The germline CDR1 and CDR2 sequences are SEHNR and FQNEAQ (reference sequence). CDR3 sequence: CASSLGRENSYEQYF. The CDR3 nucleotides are TGTGCCAGCAGCTTAGGGCGGGAGAACTCCTACGAGCAGTACTTC.

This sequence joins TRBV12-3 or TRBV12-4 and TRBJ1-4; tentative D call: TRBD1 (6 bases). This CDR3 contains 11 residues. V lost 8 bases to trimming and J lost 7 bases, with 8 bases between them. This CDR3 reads CASQGGEKLFF. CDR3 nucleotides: TGTGCCAGCCAAGGGGGTGAAAAACTGTTTTTT.

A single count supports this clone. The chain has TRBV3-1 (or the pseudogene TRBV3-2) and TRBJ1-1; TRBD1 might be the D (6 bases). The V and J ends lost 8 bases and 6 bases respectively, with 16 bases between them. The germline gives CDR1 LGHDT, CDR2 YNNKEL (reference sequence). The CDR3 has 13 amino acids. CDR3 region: CASRPGRGSEAFF. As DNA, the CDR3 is TGTGCCAGCCGACCAGGCAGGGGCTCTGAAGCTTTCTTT.

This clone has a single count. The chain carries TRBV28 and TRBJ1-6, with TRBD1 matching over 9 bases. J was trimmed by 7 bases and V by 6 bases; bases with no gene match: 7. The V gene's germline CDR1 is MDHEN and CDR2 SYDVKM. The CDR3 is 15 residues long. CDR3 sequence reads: CASRRMGQGNSPLHF. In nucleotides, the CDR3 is TGTGCCAGCAGGAGGATGGGACAGGGAAATTCACCCCTCCACTTT.

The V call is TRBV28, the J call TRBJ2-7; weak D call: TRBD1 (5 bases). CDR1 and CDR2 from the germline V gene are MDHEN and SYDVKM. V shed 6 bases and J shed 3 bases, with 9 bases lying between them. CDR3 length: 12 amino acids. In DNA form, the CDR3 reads TGTGCCAGCAGGCAGGGTCTCTACGAGCAGTACTTC. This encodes CASRQGLYEQYF.

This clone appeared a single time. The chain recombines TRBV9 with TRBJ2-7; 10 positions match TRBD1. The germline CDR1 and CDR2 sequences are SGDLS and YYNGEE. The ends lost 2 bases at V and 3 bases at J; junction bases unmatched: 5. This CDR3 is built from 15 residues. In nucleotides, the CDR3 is TGTGCCAGCAGCGTCGGGACAGGGGTAGACTACGAGCAGTACTTC. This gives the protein CASSVGTGVDYEQYF.

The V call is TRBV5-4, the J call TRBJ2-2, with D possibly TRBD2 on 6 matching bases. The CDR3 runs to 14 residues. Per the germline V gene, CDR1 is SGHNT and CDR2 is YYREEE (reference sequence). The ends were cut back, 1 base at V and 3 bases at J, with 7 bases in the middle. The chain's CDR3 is CASSLPGDTGELFF. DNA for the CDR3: TGTGCCAGCAGCTTGCCGGGAGACACCGGGGAGCTGTTTTTT.

Written as DNA, the CDR3 is TGTGCCAGCAGTACCGTTAAGAGGGGAAACACCATATATTTT. Its translation is CASSTVKRGNTIYF. The V call is TRBV7-9, the J call TRBJ1-3; D not resolved. This CDR3 contains 14 residues. V was trimmed by 6 bases and J by 4 bases, leaving 13 bases between them. The germline V gene encodes CDR1 SEHNR and CDR2 FQNEAQ (reference sequence).

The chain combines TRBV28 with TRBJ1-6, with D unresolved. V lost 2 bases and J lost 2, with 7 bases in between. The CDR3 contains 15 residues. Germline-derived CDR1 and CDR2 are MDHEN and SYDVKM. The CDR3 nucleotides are TGTGCCAGCAGTTTAAGGCGGACCTATAATTCACCCCTCCACTTT. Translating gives CASSLRRTYNSPLHF.

CDR3 in amino acids: CASSPAGSRSTGELFF. CDR3 in DNA: TGTGCCAGCAGCCCCGCCGGGTCGAGATCCACCGGGGAGCTGTTTTTT. This rearrangement joins TRBV7-9 to TRBJ2-2; D gene ambiguous. V lost 5 bases and J 4 bases, leaving 17 bases between the germline ends. There are 16 residues in the CDR3. Germline CDR1 and CDR2: SEHNR and FQNEAQ (reference sequence).

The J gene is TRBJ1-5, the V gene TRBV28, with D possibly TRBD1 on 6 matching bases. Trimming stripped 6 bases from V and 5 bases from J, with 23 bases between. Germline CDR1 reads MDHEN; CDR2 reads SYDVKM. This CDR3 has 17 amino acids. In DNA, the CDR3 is TGTGCCAGCAGGAGAGGGGACACCTCTATCTACTATCAGCCCCAGCATTTT. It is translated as CASRRGDTSIYYQPQHF.

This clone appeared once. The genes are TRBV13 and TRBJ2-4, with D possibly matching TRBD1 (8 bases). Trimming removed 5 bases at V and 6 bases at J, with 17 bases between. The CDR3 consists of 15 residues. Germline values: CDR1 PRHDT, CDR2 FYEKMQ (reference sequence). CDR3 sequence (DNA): TGTGCCAGCAGCCTCCACAGGGGGGGTGGAAACATTCAGTACTTC. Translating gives CASSLHRGGGNIQYF.

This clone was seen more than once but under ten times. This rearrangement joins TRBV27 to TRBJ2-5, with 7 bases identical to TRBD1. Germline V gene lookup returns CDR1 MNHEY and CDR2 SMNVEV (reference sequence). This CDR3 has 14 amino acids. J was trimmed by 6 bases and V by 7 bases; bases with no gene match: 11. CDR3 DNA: TGTGCCAGCACTCCGACAGGGATCGCGAAGACCCAGTACTTC. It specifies CASTPTGIAKTQYF.